This is a list of T cell receptor beta chains from one sample in a study of human T cells and chemical hapten exposure. TCRdb passed the RACE reads through MiXCR, listing each CDR3 protein once. The repertoire holds roughly 130,000 distinct CDR3 sequences, with 9% to 10% as singletons. Sequenced: whole blood. These receptors were obtained from a male donor in good health. Some clones in this sample may be carry-over from other donors' samples. Each CDR3 is given with its conserved first and last residue. A D gene is named only where the DNA matches it firmly. Expanded clones are given a class, and other clones once, few, many or no size at all.

clone size | CDR3 length | D gene | J gene | V gene | CDR3 DNA | CDR3 protein
many | 15 | TRBD2 | TRBJ2-1 | TRBV4-1 | TGCGCCAGCAGCCAACCGGGACTAGCTGGGAATGAGCAGTTCTTC | CASSQPGLAGNEQFF
few | 16 | - | TRBJ2-3 | TRBV29-1 | TGCAGCGTTGAAGAGATAGAGCGAACTCTCACAGATACGCAGTATTTT | CSVEEIERTLTDTQYF
- | 13 | TRBD2 | TRBJ2-5 | TRBV14 | TGTGCCACCTCAGCGGGAGTCCAAGAGACCCAGTACTTC | CATSAGVQETQYF
few | 16 | - | TRBJ1-1 | TRBV25-1 | TGTGCCAGCAGTGAATGGAGGAACCCCGAGAACACTGAAGCTTTCTTT | CASSEWRNPENTEAFF
many | 13 | - | TRBJ2-1 | TRBV12-3/TRBV12-4 | TGTGCCAGCAGAATGACAGTCCACAATGAGCAGTTCTTC | CASRMTVHNEQFF
few | 14 | - | TRBJ2-7 | TRBV10-3 | TGTGCCATCAGCGCCGGGACGTCAACCTACGAGCAGTACTTC | CAISAGTSTYEQYF
many | 16 | - | TRBJ2-1 | TRBV15 | TGTGCCACCAGCAAAGAGAGGTCTACAGGATCTAATGAGCAGTTCTTC | CATSKERSTGSNEQFF
- | 15 | TRBD1 | TRBJ1-1 | TRBV7-9 | TGTGCCAGCAGCCCAGAGGGACAGTCTACGGCTGAAGCTTTCTTT | CASSPEGQSTAEAFF
many | 15 | - | TRBJ2-3 | TRBV27 | TGTGCCAGCAGTACCACGGGACAACGTTCAGATACGCAGTATTTT | CASSTTGQRSDTQYF
- | 12 | TRBD2 | TRBJ2-5 | TRBV6-2/TRBV6-3 | TGTGCCAGCACTACTAGCGTAGAGACCCAGTACTTC | CASTTSVETQYF
- | 14 | - | TRBJ2-7 | TRBV3-1 | TGTGCCAGCAGCCAAAGTCGACAGAGCTACGAGCAGTACTTC | CASSQSRQSYEQYF
few | 13 | TRBD2 | TRBJ2-2 | TRBV12-3/TRBV12-4 | TGTGCCAGCAGTCCGGGGGGATCCGGGGAGCTGTTTTTT | CASSPGGSGELFF
few | 15 | TRBD2 | TRBJ2-3 | TRBV20-1 | TGCAGTGCTAGTTGGGGACTAGCGGCCACAGATACGCAGTATTTT | CSASWGLAATDTQYF
few | 15 | - | TRBJ1-1 | TRBV5-4 | TGTGCCAGCAGCTTAATTGGGGTCCCCAACAGGGAAGCTTTCTTT | CASSLIGVPNREAFF
- | 17 | TRBD1 | TRBJ2-1 | TRBV19 | TGTGCCAGTAGCACTCCCTACAGGGGGTCAAGGGACAATGAGCAGTTCTTC | CASSTPYRGSRDNEQFF
- | 15 | TRBD1 | TRBJ2-3 | TRBV6-6 | TGTGCCAGCAGTTACACGGGACAGGGGAGGGATACGCAGTATTTT | CASSYTGQGRDTQYF
few | 17 | TRBD2 | TRBJ2-1 | TRBV10-3 | TGTGCCATCAGAGGCGCCCCGGGACTAGCGGGAGTCAATGAGCAGTTCTTC | CAIRGAPGLAGVNEQFF
- | 17 | - | TRBJ1-3 | TRBV10-3 | TGTGCCATCAGTACCGGGGATACAGGAGGCTCTGGAAACACCATATATTTT | CAISTGDTGGSGNTIYF
many | 15 | - | TRBJ2-3 | TRBV20-1 | TGCAGTGCTAGAGATCCTCGGGGAGCCGCAGATACGCAGTATTTT | CSARDPRGAADTQYF
few | 15 | TRBD1 | TRBJ2-7 | TRBV6-2/TRBV6-3 | TGTGCCAGCAGTTATGCGGTTGGACAGGCGTACGAGCAGTACTTC | CASSYAVGQAYEQYF
few | 13 | - | TRBJ1-1 | TRBV11-2 | TGTGCCAGCAGCTTAAGGCTGAACACTGAAGCTTTCTTT | CASSLRLNTEAFF
- | 16 | - | TRBJ2-2 | TRBV25-1 | TGTGCCAGCAGTGAACCGGGACTTCCGAACACCGGGGAGCTGTTTTTT | CASSEPGLPNTGELFF
many | 16 | TRBD1 | TRBJ1-4 | TRBV6-5 | TGTGCCAGCAGTTACGTTCGGGACAGTGCTAATGAAAAACTGTTTTTT | CASSYVRDSANEKLFF
few | 13 | - | TRBJ1-1 | TRBV7-7 | TGTGCCAGCAGCGCCGACAAGAACACTGAAGCTTTCTTT | CASSADKNTEAFF
- | 13 | - | TRBJ2-7 | TRBV7-7 | TGTGCCAGCACTCCTCCGGACAGCGACGAGCAGTACTTC | CASTPPDSDEQYF
many | 18 | - | TRBJ2-5 | TRBV29-1 | TGCAGCGTTGAAGATCTAATTATGCTGGACCGGTCCCAAGAGACCCAGTACTTC | CSVEDLIMLDRSQETQYF
- | 16 | - | TRBJ2-1 | TRBV6-5 | TGTGCCAGCAGACACACTAGCAGGGGCTCCTACAATGAGCAGTTCTTC | CASRHTSRGSYNEQFF
few | 15 | - | TRBJ1-3 | TRBV6-6 | TGTGCCAGCAGTTACGACGCGGTCTCTGGAAACACCATATATTTT | CASSYDAVSGNTIYF
- | 15 | - | TRBJ1-4 | TRBV4-1 | TGCGCCAGCAGCCAAGAGATCTCAACTAATGAAAAACTGTTTTTT | CASSQEISTNEKLFF